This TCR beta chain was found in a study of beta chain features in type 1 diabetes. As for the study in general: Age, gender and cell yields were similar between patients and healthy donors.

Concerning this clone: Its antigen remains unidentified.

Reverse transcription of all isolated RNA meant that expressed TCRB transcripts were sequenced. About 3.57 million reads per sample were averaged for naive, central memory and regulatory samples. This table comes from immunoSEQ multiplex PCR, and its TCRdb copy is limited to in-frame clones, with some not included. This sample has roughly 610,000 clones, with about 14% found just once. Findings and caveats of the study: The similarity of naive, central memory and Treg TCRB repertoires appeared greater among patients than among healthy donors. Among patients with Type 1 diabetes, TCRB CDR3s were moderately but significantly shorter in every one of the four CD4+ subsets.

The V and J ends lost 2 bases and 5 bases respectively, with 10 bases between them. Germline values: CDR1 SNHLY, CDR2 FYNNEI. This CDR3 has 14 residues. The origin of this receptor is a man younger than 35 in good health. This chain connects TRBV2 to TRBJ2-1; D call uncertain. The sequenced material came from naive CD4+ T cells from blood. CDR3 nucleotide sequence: TGTGCCAGCAGTGAAAGGCTACAGCACAATGAGCAGTTCTTC. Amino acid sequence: CASSERLQHNEQFF. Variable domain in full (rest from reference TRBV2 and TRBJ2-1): EPEVTQTPSHQVTQMGQEVILRCVPISNHLYFYWYRQILGQKVEFLVSFYNNEISEKSEIFDDQFSVERPDGSNFTLKIRSTKLEDSAMYFCASSERLQHNEQFFGPGTRLTVL.